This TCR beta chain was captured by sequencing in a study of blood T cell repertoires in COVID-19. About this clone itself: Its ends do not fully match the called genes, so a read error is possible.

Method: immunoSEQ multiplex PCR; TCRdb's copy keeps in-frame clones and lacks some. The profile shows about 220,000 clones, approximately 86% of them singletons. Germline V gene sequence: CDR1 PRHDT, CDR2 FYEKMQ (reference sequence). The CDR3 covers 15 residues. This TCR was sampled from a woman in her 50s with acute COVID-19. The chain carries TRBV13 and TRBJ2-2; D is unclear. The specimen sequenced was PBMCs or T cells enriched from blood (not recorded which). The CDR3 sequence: CASSPPGDNTGELFF. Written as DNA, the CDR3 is TGTGCCAGCAGCCCCCCAGGTGACAACACCGGAGAGCTGTTTTTT.